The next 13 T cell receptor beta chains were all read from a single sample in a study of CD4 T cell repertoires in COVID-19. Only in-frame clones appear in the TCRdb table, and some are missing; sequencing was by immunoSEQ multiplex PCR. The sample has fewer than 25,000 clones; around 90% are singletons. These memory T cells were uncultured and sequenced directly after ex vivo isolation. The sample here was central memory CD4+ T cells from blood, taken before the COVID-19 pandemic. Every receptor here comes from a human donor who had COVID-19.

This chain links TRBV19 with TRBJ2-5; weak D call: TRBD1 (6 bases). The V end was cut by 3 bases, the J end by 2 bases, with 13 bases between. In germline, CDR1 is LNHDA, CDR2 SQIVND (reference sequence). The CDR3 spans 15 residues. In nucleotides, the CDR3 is TGTGCCAGTAGTATGCTATGGACAGCTCAAGAGACCCAGTACTTC. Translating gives CASSMLWTAQETQYF.

The CDR3 nucleotides read TGTGCCAGCAGACCGGGAGGGACAGGGGTATCTGAAGCTTTCTTT. Translation gives CASRPGGTGVSEAFF. The chain employs TRBV27 and TRBJ1-1; 10 nucleotides match TRBD1. The CDR3 is 15 residues long. From germline, CDR1 is MNHEY and CDR2 SMNVEV (reference sequence). The V gene end was trimmed by 6 bases and the J gene end by 6 bases; junction bases not matched to a gene: 10.

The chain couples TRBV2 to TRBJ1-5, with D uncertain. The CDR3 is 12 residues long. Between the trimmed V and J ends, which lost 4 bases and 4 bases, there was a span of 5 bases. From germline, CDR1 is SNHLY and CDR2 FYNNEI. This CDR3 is CASSVPNQPQHF. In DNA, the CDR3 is TGTGCCAGCAGTGTCCCTAATCAGCCCCAGCATTTT.

CDR3 in amino acids: CSVTPQGAYSPLHF. CDR3 nucleotides: TGCAGCGTCACTCCACAGGGGGCGTATTCACCCCTCCACTTT. The chain couples TRBV29-1 to TRBJ1-6, with TRBD1 matching 9 bases. CDR3 size: 14 residues. Germline V gives CDR1 SQVTM, CDR2 ANQGSEA. Germline trimming cut 6 bases from V and 8 bases from J; bases unmatched to any gene: 8.

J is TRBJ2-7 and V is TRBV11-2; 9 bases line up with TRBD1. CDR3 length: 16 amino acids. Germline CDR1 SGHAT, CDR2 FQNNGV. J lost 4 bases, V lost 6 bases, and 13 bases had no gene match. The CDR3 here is CASSWGQGTVPYEQYF. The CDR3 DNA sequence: TGTGCCAGCAGTTGGGGACAGGGAACGGTCCCTTACGAGCAGTACTTC.

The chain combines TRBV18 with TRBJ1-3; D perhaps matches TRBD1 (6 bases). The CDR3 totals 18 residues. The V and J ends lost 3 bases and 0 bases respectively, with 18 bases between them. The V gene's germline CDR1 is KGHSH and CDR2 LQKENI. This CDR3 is CASSPLSQQGPSGNTIYF. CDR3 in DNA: TGTGCCAGCTCACCCCTATCCCAACAGGGACCCTCTGGAAACACCATATATTTT. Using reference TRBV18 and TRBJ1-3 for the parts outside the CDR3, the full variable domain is NAGVMQNPRHLVRRRGQEARLRCSPMKGHSHVYWYRQLPEEGLKFMVYLQKENIIDESGMPKERFSAEFPKEGPSILRIQQVVRGDSAAYFCASSPLSQQGPSGNTIYFGEGSWLTVV.

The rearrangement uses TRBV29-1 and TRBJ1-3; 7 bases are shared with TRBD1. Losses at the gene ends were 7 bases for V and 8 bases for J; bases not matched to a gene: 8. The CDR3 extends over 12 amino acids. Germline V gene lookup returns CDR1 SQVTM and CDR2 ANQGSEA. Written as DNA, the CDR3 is TGCAGCGACTTCGACAGGGTAGACACCATATATTTT. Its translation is CSDFDRVDTIYF. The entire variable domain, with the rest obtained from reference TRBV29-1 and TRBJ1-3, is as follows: SAVISQKPSRDICQRGTSLTIQCQVDSQVTMMFWYRQQPGQSLTLIATANQGSEATYESGFVIDKFPISRPNLTFSTLTVSNMSPEDSSIYLCSDFDRVDTIYFGEGSWLTVV.

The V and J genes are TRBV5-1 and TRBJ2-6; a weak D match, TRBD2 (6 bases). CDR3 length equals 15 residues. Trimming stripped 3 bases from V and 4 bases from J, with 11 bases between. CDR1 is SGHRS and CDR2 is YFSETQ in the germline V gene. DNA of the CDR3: TGCGCCAGCAGCTCCGGGACTGCGGGGGCCAACGTCCTGACTTTC. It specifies CASSSGTAGANVLTF.

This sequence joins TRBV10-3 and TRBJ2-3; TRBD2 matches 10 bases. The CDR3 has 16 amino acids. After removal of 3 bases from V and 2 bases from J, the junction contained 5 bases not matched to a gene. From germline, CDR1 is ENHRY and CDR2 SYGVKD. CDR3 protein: CAISDGAGGITDTQYF. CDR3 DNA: TGTGCCATCAGTGATGGAGCGGGAGGGATCACAGATACGCAGTATTTT.

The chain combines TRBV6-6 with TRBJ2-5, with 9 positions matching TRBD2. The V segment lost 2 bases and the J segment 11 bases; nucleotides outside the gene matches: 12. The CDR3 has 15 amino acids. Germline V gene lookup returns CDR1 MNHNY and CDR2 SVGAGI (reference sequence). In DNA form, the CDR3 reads TGTGCCAGCAGTTACGTAGCGGGAGAACGGGGGGAGCAGTACTTC. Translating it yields CASSYVAGERGEQYF.

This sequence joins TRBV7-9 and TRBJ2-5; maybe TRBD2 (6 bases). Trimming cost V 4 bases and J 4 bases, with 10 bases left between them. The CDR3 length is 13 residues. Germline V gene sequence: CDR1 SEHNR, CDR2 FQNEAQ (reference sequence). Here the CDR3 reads CASSSPAGETQYF. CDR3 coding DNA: TGTGCCAGCAGCTCCCCAGCGGGAGAGACCCAGTACTTC.

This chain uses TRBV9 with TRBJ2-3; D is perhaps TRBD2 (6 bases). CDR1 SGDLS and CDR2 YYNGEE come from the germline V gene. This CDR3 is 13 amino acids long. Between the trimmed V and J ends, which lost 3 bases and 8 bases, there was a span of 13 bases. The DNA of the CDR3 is TGTGCCAGCAGCGAAGGGGACTTCGGTACGCAGTATTTT. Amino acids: CASSEGDFGTQYF.

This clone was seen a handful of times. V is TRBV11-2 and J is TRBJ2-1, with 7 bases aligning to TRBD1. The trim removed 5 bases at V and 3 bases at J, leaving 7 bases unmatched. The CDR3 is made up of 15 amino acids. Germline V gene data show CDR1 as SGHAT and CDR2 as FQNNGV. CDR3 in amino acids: CASSPGAGGYNEQFF. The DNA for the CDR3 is TGTGCCAGCAGCCCCGGGGCAGGGGGCTACAATGAGCAGTTCTTC. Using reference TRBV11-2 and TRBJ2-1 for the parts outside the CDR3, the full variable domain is EAGVAQSPRYKIIEKRQSVAFWCNPISGHATLYWYQQILGQGPKLLIQFQNNGVVDDSQLPKDRFSAERLKGVDSTLKIQPAKLEDSAVYLCASSPGAGGYNEQFFGPGTRLTVL.